This section outlines one T cell receptor beta chain sequence together with its context. Germline V gene data show CDR1 as LNHDA and CDR2 as SQIVND (reference sequence). V was pared by 5 bases and J by 5 bases, with 15 bases between. The CDR3 has 15 amino acids. The sample is drawn from a study of T cell responses to AZD1222 COVID-19 vaccine. The table came from immunoSEQ multiplex PCR; TCRdb's copy has only in-frame clones and leaves some out. The sample holds around 140,000 clones; roughly 92% are singletons and the top ten take approximately 5%. Sequencing was performed on peripheral blood, taken on day 0 of AZD1222 vaccination. The chain is built from TRBV19 and TRBJ2-2; tentatively, D is TRBD1 (6 bases). The clonotype originates from an adult in good health. Written as DNA, the CDR3 is TGTGCCAGTAGTCTCAACAGGGTACATACCGGGGAGCTGTTTTTT. Its protein product is CASSLNRVHTGELFF.